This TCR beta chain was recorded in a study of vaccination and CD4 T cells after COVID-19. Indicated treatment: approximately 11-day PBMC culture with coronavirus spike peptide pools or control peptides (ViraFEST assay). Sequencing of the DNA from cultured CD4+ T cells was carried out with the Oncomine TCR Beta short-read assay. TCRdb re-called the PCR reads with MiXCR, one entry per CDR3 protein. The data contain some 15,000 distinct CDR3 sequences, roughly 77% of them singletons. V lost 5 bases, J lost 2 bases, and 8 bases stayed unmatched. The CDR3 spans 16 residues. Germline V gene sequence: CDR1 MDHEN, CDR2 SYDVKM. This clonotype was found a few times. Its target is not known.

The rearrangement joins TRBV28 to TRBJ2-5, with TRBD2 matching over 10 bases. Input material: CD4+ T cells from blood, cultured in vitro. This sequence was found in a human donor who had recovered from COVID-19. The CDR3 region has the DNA TGTGCCAGCAGTAGTAGCGGGAGGAGGGCTCAAGAGACCCAGTACTTC. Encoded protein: CASSSSGRRAQETQYF. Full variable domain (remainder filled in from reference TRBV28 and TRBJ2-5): DVKVTQSSRYLVKRTGEKVFLECVQDMDHENMFWYRQDPGLGLRLIYFSYDVKMKEKGDIPEGYSVSREKKERFSLILESASTNQTSMYLCASSSSGRRAQETQYFGPGTRLLVL.